A single sample gave rise to the 18 T cell receptor beta chains below, sequenced in a study of early T cells in non-severe SARS-CoV-2 infection. Via MiXCR, TCRdb re-called the 5' RACE reads, giving one row per CDR3 protein. Here the sample spans about 26,000 distinct CDR3 sequences, approximately 5.1% being singletons. The sample consisted of whole blood. Source of these receptors: an adult who was a healthcare worker with PCR-confirmed SARS-CoV-2 infection or an uninfected control (not recorded which).

This clonotype was observed a few times. The chain joins TRBV4-2 to TRBJ2-7, with D perhaps TRBD2 (5 bases). The germline CDR1 and CDR2 sequences are LGHNA and YNFKEQ. Deletions cut 3 bases from V and 2 bases from J, with 20 bases between. The CDR3 runs 17 residues. The CDR3 here is CASSQVAGDAPTYEQYF. DNA for the CDR3: TGTGCCAGCAGCCAGGTGGCGGGCGACGCCCCAACCTACGAGCAGTACTTC.

Many counts were recorded for this clonotype. The CDR3 protein is CSASGTTEAFF. CDR3 nucleotides: TGCAGTGCTAGCGGGACCACTGAAGCTTTCTTT. The chain employs TRBV20-1 and TRBJ1-1; D is perhaps TRBD1 (5 bases). V was shortened by 3 bases and J by 4 bases, with 6 bases between the two germline ends. Germline assignment: CDR1 DFQATT and CDR2 SNEGSKA (reference sequence). The CDR3 consists of 11 residues.

The table lists this clonotype with many counts. The genes are TRBV7-9 and TRBJ1-3, with D uncertain. Germline lookup yields CDR1 SEHNR and CDR2 FQNEAQ (reference sequence). CDR3 length: 12 amino acids. The V and J ends lost 7 bases and 2 bases respectively, with 6 bases between them. CDR3 sequence: CASTSTGNTIYF. CDR3 nucleotides: TGTGCCAGCACATCAACTGGAAACACCATATATTTT.

This chain uses TRBV3-1 with TRBJ2-1; no firm D call. Germline assignment: CDR1 LGHDT and CDR2 YNNKEL (reference sequence). V gave up 4 bases and J gave up 4 bases, with 11 bases separating them. The CDR3 consists of 14 residues. DNA of the CDR3: TGTGCCAGCAGCCCTAGGACGGATTACAATGAGCAGTTCTTC. Its protein is CASSPRTDYNEQFF.

The table lists this clonotype with many counts. CDR3 loop: CASSAGANYGYTF. The CDR3 bases are TGTGCCAGCAGCGCAGGGGCTAACTATGGCTACACCTTC. This chain joins TRBV7-9 and TRBJ1-2, with a tentative D call TRBD1 (6 bases). The germline CDR1 and CDR2 sequences are SEHNR and FQNEAQ (reference sequence). The V end was cut by 5 bases, the J end by 0 bases, with 7 bases between. The CDR3 covers 13 residues.

This clonotype was detected many times. The rearrangement links TRBV6-1 to TRBJ1-6, with 9 bases matching TRBD1. CDR1 MNHNS and CDR2 SASEGT come from the germline V gene. The ends lost 7 bases at V and 9 bases at J; junction bases unmatched: 10. The CDR3 length is 15 residues. In DNA, the CDR3 is TGTGCCAGCATCCTGGGGGGACAGGGAGTTTCACCCCTCCACTTT. It yields the protein CASILGGQGVSPLHF.

This clonotype showed up many times. This chain links TRBV28 with TRBJ2-7; 8 nucleotides line up with TRBD1. The CDR3 extends over 14 amino acids. After removal of 3 bases from V and 2 bases from J, the junction contained 3 bases not matched to a gene. Germline V CDR1 and CDR2: MDHEN, SYDVKM. DNA of the CDR3: TGTGCCAGCAGTTTGGACAGGGCCCCCTACGAGCAGTACTTC. It encodes CASSLDRAPYEQYF.

This clonotype is categorized as medium-sized (0.01 to 0.1%). The chain joins TRBV9 to TRBJ2-3; D remains ambiguous. Germline-derived CDR1 and CDR2 are SGDLS and YYNGEE. The V end was cut by 4 bases, the J end by 0 bases, with 15 bases between. This CDR3 has 16 residues. The CDR3 spells CASSTSVRPSTDTQYF. CDR3 coding DNA: TGTGCCAGCAGCACCTCAGTTAGGCCTAGCACAGATACGCAGTATTTT.

Comment on this clonotype: A much larger clone is a single base away; this may be a read error. V gene TRBV12-2 combines with J gene TRBJ2-7; the table's D gene call, TRBD2, was not cross checked with the DNA. TRBV12-2 is noted as a pseudogene. The CDR3 has 16 amino acids. The CDR3: CASRHCAGTSGYEQYF. CDR3 DNA sequence: TGTGCAAGTCGCCACTGCGCCGGGACTAGCGGCTACGAGCAGTACTTC.

In its sample, this clonotype was seen many times. The chain carries TRBV5-1 and TRBJ2-7; the match to TRBD1 covers 7 bases. From germline, CDR1 is SGHRS and CDR2 YFSETQ. The CDR3 contains 13 residues. Unmatched junction bases numbered 6, after V lost 4 bases and J lost 5 bases. The CDR3 DNA follows: TGCGCCAGCAGCCTATCCGGGACAGACGAGCAGTACTTC. It translates to CASSLSGTDEQYF.

This clonotype was observed many times. V usage is TRBV6-6 and J usage is TRBJ1-1; unclear D gene. CDR1 is MNHNY and CDR2 is SVGAGI in the germline V gene (reference sequence). With 0 bases removed from V and 7 bases from J, the gap between germline ends came to 6 bases. The CDR3 loop spans 12 amino acids. This chain's CDR3 is CASSYSPDEAFF. CDR3 coding DNA: TGTGCCAGCAGTTACTCGCCGGATGAAGCTTTCTTT.

This clonotype was found a few times. J is TRBJ2-7 and V is TRBV29-1; no definite D call. Trimming shortened V by 7 bases and J by 3 bases, and 19 bases separated the two germline ends. The CDR3 has 14 residues. The germline CDR1 and CDR2 sequences are SQVTM and ANQGSEA. The CDR3 nucleotides are TGCAGCGCCACCCCCAACAGTGAAGTCTACGAGCAGTACTTC. This encodes CSATPNSEVYEQYF.

By proportion, this clonotype is medium-sized (0.01 to 0.1%). The chain carries TRBV24-1 and TRBJ2-7; D may correspond to TRBD1 or TRBD2 (5 bases each). CDR1 is KGHDR, CDR2 SFDVKD, per germline. Deletions cut 6 bases from V and 1 base from J, with 15 bases between. The CDR3 is 15 residues long. CDR3 amino acids: CATSFWDGPSYEQYF. As DNA, the CDR3 is TGTGCCACCAGTTTTTGGGACGGACCTTCCTACGAGCAGTACTTC.

Many counts were recorded for this clonotype. The chain recombines TRBV30 with TRBJ2-7; weak D call: TRBD2 (5 bases). The CDR3 is 13 amino acids. Germline lookup yields CDR1 GTSNPN and CDR2 SVGIG (reference sequence). V lost 1 base to trimming and J lost 9 bases, with 16 bases between them. CDR3 region: CAWSASGERAQYF. Written as DNA, the CDR3 is TGTGCCTGGAGTGCTTCGGGCGAGAGGGCGCAGTACTTC.

This clonotype was observed many times. The chain is built from TRBV29-1 and TRBJ1-2; tentatively, D is TRBD1 (6 bases). Germline-derived CDR1 and CDR2 are SQVTM and ANQGSEA. CDR3 length: 12 residues. The V end was cut by 4 bases, the J end by 3 bases, with 9 bases between. This CDR3 reads CSVGGGHYGYTF. CDR3 nucleotide sequence: TGCAGCGTTGGCGGGGGGCACTATGGCTACACCTTC.

This clonotype came up a few times. The CDR3 DNA reads TGCGCCAGCAGCGCGGACAGGGGGCTTTCCTACGAGCAGTACTTC. Translated: CASSADRGLSYEQYF. V usage is TRBV5-1 and J usage is TRBJ2-7, with TRBD1 matching over 11 bases. Germline V gives CDR1 SGHRS, CDR2 YFSETQ. CDR3 length: 15 residues. V trimming: 4 bases; J trimming: 1 base; junction bases outside the gene matches: 4.

At least ten counts were recorded for this clonotype. The chain links TRBV7-2 to TRBJ2-1; a weak D match, TRBD1 (5 bases). The germline V gene encodes CDR1 SGHTA and CDR2 FQGNSA. V lost 5 bases and J 4 bases, leaving 21 bases between the germline ends. The CDR3 is made up of 17 amino acids. The CDR3 loop reads CASSGQGNPGRYNEQFF. CDR3 nucleotide sequence: TGTGCCAGCAGCGGACAAGGGAACCCCGGACGGTACAATGAGCAGTTCTTC.

This clonotype was counted a few times. This rearrangement joins TRBV5-1 to TRBJ2-2, with 7 bases identical to TRBD2. Germline V lookup: CDR1 SGHRS, CDR2 YFSETQ. V dropped 4 bases and J dropped 4; count of bases not matched to a gene: 10. CDR3 size: 16 residues. CDR3 DNA: TGCGCCAGCAGCGCGCAGCCATCGGGGGGCACCGGGGAGCTGTTTTTT. This gives the protein CASSAQPSGGTGELFF. Filled out from reference TRBV5-1 and TRBJ2-2, the complete variable domain reads KAGVTQTPRYLIKTRGQQVTLSCSPISGHRSVSWYQQTPGQGLQFLFEYFSETQRNKGNFPGRFSGRQFSNSRSEMNVSTLELGDSALYLCASSAQPSGGTGELFFGEGSRLTVL.